A selection of T cell receptor beta chains follows, all from one sample in a study of human T cells and chemical hapten exposure. TCRdb re-analysed the RACE reads in MiXCR, keeping a single row per CDR3 protein. The table includes approximately 80,000 distinct CDR3 sequences, approximately 8% detected once. The sequenced sample was whole blood, obtained in connection with sensitization to the hapten diphenylcyclopropenone (DPC). These receptor sequences come from a woman aged 25 to 39 with alopecia areata. Some clones in this sample may be carry-over from other donors' samples. Both conserved end residues are part of each CDR3. A D gene is named only where the DNA matches it firmly. A row's size may be missing; if present it is once, few, many or a size class.

TRBV12-3/TRBV12-4	.	many	TRBJ1-5	CASSQGLSNQPQHF	TGTGCCAGCAGCCAGGGGCTTAGCAATCAGCCCCAGCATTTT
TRBV2	.	few	TRBJ2-3	CASMGWGPDTQYF	TGTGCCAGCATGGGGTGGGGGCCAGATACGCAGTATTTT
TRBV5-1	.	few	TRBJ2-2	CASSFQGSGELFF	TGCGCCAGCAGCTTCCAGGGATCCGGGGAGCTGTTTTTT
TRBV29-1	.	.	TRBJ1-1	CSVDVLSRGHTEAFF	TGCAGCGTTGACGTGCTCAGTCGGGGGCACACTGAAGCTTTCTTT
TRBV5-1	TRBD1	many	TRBJ1-1	CASSLGTGFGTEAFF	TGCGCCAGCAGCTTGGGGACAGGGTTTGGCACTGAAGCTTTCTTT
TRBV9	TRBD1	many	TRBJ2-7	CASSVGPGTGVYEQYF	TGTGCCAGCAGCGTAGGTCCCGGGACAGGGGTTTACGAGCAGTACTTC
TRBV12-3/TRBV12-4	.	many	TRBJ2-1	CASSLRDEQFF	TGTGCCAGCAGCCTGAGGGATGAGCAGTTCTTC
TRBV7-2	.	many	TRBJ2-1	CASSSGPPNEQFF	TGTGCCAGCAGCTCCGGCCCCCCCAATGAGCAGTTCTTC
TRBV30	.	many	TRBJ1-1	CAWRRGGGNTEAFF	TGTGCCTGGAGAAGGGGAGGAGGGAACACTGAAGCTTTCTTT
TRBV6-5	.	many	TRBJ1-1	CASSYGPVTEAFF	TGTGCCAGCAGTTACGGGCCAGTAACTGAAGCTTTCTTT
TRBV10-3	.	.	TRBJ1-3	CAISVWGSHGNTIYF	TGTGCCATCAGTGTCTGGGGGAGTCATGGAAACACCATATATTTT
TRBV7-9	TRBD1	few	TRBJ1-3	CASSAGGRQGGGNTIYF	TGTGCCAGCAGCGCCGGAGGTCGACAGGGTGGAGGAAACACCATATATTTT
TRBV12-3/TRBV12-4	TRBD2	.	TRBJ2-1	CASQIAGGSTSYNEQFF	TGTGCCAGCCAGATAGCGGGGGGGTCCACCTCCTACAATGAGCAGTTCTTC
TRBV29-1	.	few	TRBJ2-7	CSVVDPLTYEQYF	TGCAGCGTTGTGGACCCTCTAACCTACGAGCAGTACTTC
TRBV20-1	TRBD1	many	TRBJ1-1	CSALRGGEAFF	TGCAGTGCTCTCAGGGGGGGTGAAGCTTTCTTT
TRBV6-5	TRBD1	many	TRBJ1-6	CASTASTGWNSPLHF	TGTGCCAGCACCGCCTCGACAGGGTGGAATTCACCCCTCCACTTT
TRBV12-3/TRBV12-4	.	many	TRBJ1-1	CASRPNTENTEAFF	TGTGCCAGCAGGCCCAATACTGAAAACACTGAAGCTTTCTTT
TRBV12-3/TRBV12-4	.	.	TRBJ1-6	CASSFGGNSPLHF	TGTGCCAGCAGTTTTGGGGGGAATTCACCCCTCCACTTT
TRBV7-3	TRBD2	many	TRBJ2-3	CASSPRTSGYTDTQYF	TGTGCCAGCAGCCCGAGGACTAGCGGGTACACAGATACGCAGTATTTT
TRBV18	TRBD1	many	TRBJ2-1	CASCTGTGDNEQFF	TGTGCCAGCTGCACCGGGACAGGTGACAATGAGCAGTTCTTC
TRBV20-1	TRBD1	.	TRBJ1-2	CSAGTACNYGYTF	TGCAGTGCGGGGACAGCCTGTAACTATGGCTACACCTTC
TRBV6-6	TRBD1	.	TRBJ2-3	CASRRQTSWGQGSTDTQYF	TGTGCCAGCAGACGACAGACATCCTGGGGACAGGGTAGCACAGATACGCAGTATTTT
TRBV12-3/TRBV12-4	TRBD1	many	TRBJ2-2	CASSLTGDTGELFF	TGTGCCAGCAGTTTAACAGGGGATACCGGGGAGCTGTTTTTT
TRBV6-5	TRBD1	.	TRBJ2-7	CASSYSTGAGDEQYF	TGTGCCAGCAGTTACTCAACAGGGGCCGGGGACGAGCAGTACTTC
TRBV5-4	.	many	TRBJ2-7	CASSLGVYEQYF	TGTGCCAGCAGCTTAGGGGTCTACGAGCAGTACTTC
TRBV7-2	.	many	TRBJ2-3	CASSLVGRGYTDTQYF	TGTGCCAGCAGCTTAGTAGGCCGGGGGTACACAGATACGCAGTATTTT
TRBV15	.	many	TRBJ2-3	CATSRGDTSTDTQYF	TGTGCCACCAGCAGAGGGGACACCAGCACAGATACGCAGTATTTT
TRBV7-9	.	many	TRBJ1-1	CASSQDTVTEAFF	TGTGCCAGCAGCCAAGATACAGTCACTGAAGCTTTCTTT
TRBV7-9	.	many	TRBJ2-7	CASSPWGAGRNEQYF	TGTGCCAGCAGCCCCTGGGGGGCAGGGCGGAACGAGCAGTACTTC
TRBV14	.	few	TRBJ1-1	CASSQGEGTEAFF	TGTGCCAGCAGCCAAGGTGAGGGGACCGAAGCTTTCTTT
TRBV6-5	.	few	TRBJ2-5	CASSYSNSIGVETQYF	TGTGCCAGCAGTTACTCCAACTCTATCGGGGTAGAGACCCAGTACTTC
TRBV10-3	.	few	TRBJ1-4	CAISERAPSTNEKLFF	TGTGCCATCAGTGAACGAGCTCCTTCAACTAATGAAAAACTGTTTTTT
TRBV11-2	.	medium-sized	TRBJ2-7	CASSWKSDFLDEQYF	TGTGCCAGCAGCTGGAAATCGGACTTTCTAGACGAGCAGTACTTC
TRBV18	.	few	TRBJ1-1	CASSPVGGTEAFF	TGTGCCAGCTCACCCGTTGGGGGGACTGAAGCTTTCTTT
TRBV7-2	TRBD1	few	TRBJ2-7	CASSPLRDRSSYEQYF	TGTGCCAGCAGCCCCCTCCGGGACAGGAGCTCCTACGAGCAGTACTTC
TRBV2	.	many	TRBJ2-3	CASSLMSHTQYF	TGTGCCAGCAGCCTCATGTCCCATACGCAGTATTTT
TRBV18	.	many	TRBJ2-1	CASSQQGYEQFF	TGTGCCAGCTCACAGCAGGGGTATGAGCAGTTCTTC
TRBV9	.	.	TRBJ2-3	CASSPEGRGPDTQYF	TGTGCCAGCAGCCCAGAGGGGAGAGGGCCAGATACGCAGTATTTT
TRBV29-1	.	many	TRBJ1-2	CSVPRQADLGYTF	TGCAGCGTCCCAAGACAGGCGGATCTTGGCTACACCTTC
TRBV5-6	TRBD1	.	TRBJ2-3	CASSSSGTGGRTDTQYF	TGTGCCAGCAGCTCATCCGGGACAGGGGGCCGGACAGATACGCAGTATTTT
TRBV1	.	many	TRBJ2-3	CTSWGRDRPTDTQYF	TGCACCAGCTGGGGCAGGGACCGACCCACAGATACGCAGTATTTT
TRBV5-1	TRBD2	.	TRBJ2-3	CASSLREIGLAGGRTDTQYF	TGCGCCAGCAGCCTTCGAGAAATAGGACTAGCGGGGGGACGGACAGATACGCAGTATTTT
TRBV27	.	many	TRBJ1-5	CASSIGTLAHSNQPQHF	TGTGCCAGCAGTATCGGGACTCTCGCTCATAGCAATCAGCCCCAGCATTTT
TRBV7-2	.	.	TRBJ1-5	CASSLFGAASNQPQHF	TGTGCCAGCAGCTTGTTCGGGGCCGCTAGCAATCAGCCCCAGCATTTT
TRBV7-9	.	many	TRBJ1-2	CASSWDTYGYTF	TGTGCCAGCAGCTGGGACACCTATGGCTACACCTTC
TRBV4-1	.	many	TRBJ2-3	CASSQNPSTTDTQYF	TGCGCCAGCAGCCAGAACCCCAGTACCACAGATACGCAGTATTTT
TRBV7-2	.	.	TRBJ1-5	CASSLGGGSNQPQHF	TGTGCCAGCAGCCTAGGGGGGGGTAGCAATCAGCCCCAGCATTTT
TRBV5-1	TRBD1	many	TRBJ2-7	CASSLSVTGVSEQYF	TGCGCCAGCAGCTTGTCTGTGACAGGGGTAAGCGAGCAGTACTTC
TRBV2	TRBD1	few	TRBJ2-3	CATLYRQGASTDTQYF	TGTGCCACTTTATACCGACAGGGGGCCAGCACAGATACGCAGTATTTT
TRBV5-5	TRBD1	many	TRBJ1-1	CASSTGTGGPNTEAFF	TGTGCCAGCAGCACCGGGACAGGGGGCCCGAACACTGAAGCTTTCTTT
TRBV20-1	TRBD1	many	TRBJ2-7	CSASSTGAVYEQYF	TGCAGTGCTAGTTCGACAGGGGCAGTCTACGAGCAGTACTTC
TRBV4-2	TRBD2	.	TRBJ2-3	CASSQDPIAGASTDTQYF	TGTGCCAGCAGCCAAGATCCTATAGCGGGGGCCAGCACAGATACGCAGTATTTT
TRBV11-2	TRBD2	many	TRBJ2-1	CASSQRDGDYNEQFF	TGTGCCAGCAGCCAGCGGGACGGAGACTACAATGAGCAGTTCTTC
TRBV19	.	.	TRBJ1-5	CASSARLWDIPQHF	TGTGCCAGTAGCGCGAGGCTTTGGGACATCCCGCAGCATTTT
TRBV18	.	.	TRBJ1-1	CASSPPEAAEAFF	TGTGCCAGCTCACCCCCTGAGGCGGCTGAAGCTTTCTTT
TRBV29-1	.	many	TRBJ2-7	CSVESPSGEQYF	TGCAGCGTTGAATCCCCGTCTGGGGAGCAGTACTTC
TRBV7-8	.	many	TRBJ2-2	CASSFRGASWGGELFF	TGTGCCAGCAGCTTCAGAGGAGCCTCGTGGGGCGGGGAGCTGTTTTTT
TRBV7-9	.	few	TRBJ1-3	CASRQGSGNTIYF	TGTGCCAGCAGGCAGGGGTCTGGAAACACCATATATTTT
TRBV6-5	TRBD1	many	TRBJ2-2	CASRRQGSPAGELFF	TGTGCCAGCAGAAGACAGGGAAGTCCCGCCGGGGAGCTGTTTTTT